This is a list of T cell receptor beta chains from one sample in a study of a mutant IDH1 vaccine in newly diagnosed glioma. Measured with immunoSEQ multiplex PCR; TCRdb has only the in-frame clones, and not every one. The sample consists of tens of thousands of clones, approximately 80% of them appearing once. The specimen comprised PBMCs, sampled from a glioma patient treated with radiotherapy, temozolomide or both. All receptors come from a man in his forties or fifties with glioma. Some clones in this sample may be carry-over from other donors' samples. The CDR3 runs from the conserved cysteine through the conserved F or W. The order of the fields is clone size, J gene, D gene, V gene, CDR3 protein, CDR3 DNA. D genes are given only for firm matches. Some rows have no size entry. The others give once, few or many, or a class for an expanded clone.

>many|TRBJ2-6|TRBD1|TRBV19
CASNDPGQGAPGANVLTF
TGTGCCAGTAACGACCCGGGACAGGGGGCACCTGGGGCCAACGTCCTGACTTTC
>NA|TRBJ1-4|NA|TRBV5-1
CASTLRSNQVGEKLFF
TGCGCCAGCACCTTGCGTTCGAATCAGGTGGGGGAAAAACTGTTTTTT
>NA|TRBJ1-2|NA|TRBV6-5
CASSYLTGFGYTF
TGTGCCAGCAGTTACCTAACAGGGTTCGGCTACACCTTC
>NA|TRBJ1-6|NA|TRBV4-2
CASSQEPAGGIDSPLHF
TGTGCCAGCAGCCAAGAACCCGCGGGGGGAATCGATTCACCCCTCCACTTT
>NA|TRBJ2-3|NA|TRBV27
CASSFGPTDTQYF
TGTGCCAGCAGTTTTGGGCCCACAGATACGCAGTATTTT
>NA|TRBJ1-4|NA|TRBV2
CASSDPGHNEKLFF
TGTGCCAGCAGTGATCCGGGACATAATGAAAAACTGTTTTTT
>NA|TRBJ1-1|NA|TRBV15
CATSNGMNTEAFF
TGTGCCACCAGCAATGGGATGAACACTGAAGCTTTCTTT
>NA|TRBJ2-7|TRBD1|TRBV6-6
CASSEPGQGFEQYF
TGTGCCAGCAGTGAGCCGGGACAGGGATTCGAGCAGTACTTC
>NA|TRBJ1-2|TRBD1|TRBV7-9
CASSFSTGGDGYTF
TGTGCCAGCAGCTTCAGTACAGGGGGTGATGGCTACACCTTC
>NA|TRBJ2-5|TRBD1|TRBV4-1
CASSQDETGGWTQYF
TGCGCCAGCAGCCAAGACGAGACAGGGGGTTGGACCCAGTACTTC
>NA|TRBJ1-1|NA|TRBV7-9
CASSLGAVNTEAFF
TGTGCCAGCAGCTTAGGTGCGGTGAACACTGAAGCTTTCTTT
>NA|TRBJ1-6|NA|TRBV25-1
CASSGGMGRGSPLHF
TGTGCCAGCAGTGGGGGGATGGGGCGCGGTTCACCCCTCCACTTT
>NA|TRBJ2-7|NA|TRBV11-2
CASSLDIGGTEQYF
TGTGCCAGCAGCTTAGATATCGGGGGAACCGAGCAGTACTTC
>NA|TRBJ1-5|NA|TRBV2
CASRPGRGQPQHF
TGTGCCAGCAGGCCCGGTCGTGGTCAGCCCCAGCATTTT
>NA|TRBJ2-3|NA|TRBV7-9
CASRETYGGGTDTQYF
TGTGCCAGCAGGGAAACCTATGGCGGGGGCACAGATACGCAGTATTTT
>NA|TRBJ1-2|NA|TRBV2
CASTQEPYYGYTF
TGTGCCAGCACCCAGGAGCCCTACTATGGCTACACCTTC
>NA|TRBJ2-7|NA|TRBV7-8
CASSPYGYEQYF
TGTGCCAGCAGCCCCTATGGGTACGAGCAGTACTTC
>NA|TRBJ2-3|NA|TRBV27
CASSLVWGDTQYF
TGTGCCAGCAGTTTAGTCTGGGGGGATACGCAGTATTTT
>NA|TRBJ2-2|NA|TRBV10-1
CASSPLRNTGELFF
TGCGCCAGCTCCCCACTCCGGAACACCGGGGAGCTGTTTTTT
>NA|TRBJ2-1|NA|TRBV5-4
CASSLGLNNEQFF
TGTGCCAGCAGCCTCGGACTGAACAATGAGCAGTTCTTC
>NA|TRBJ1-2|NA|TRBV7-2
CASSLEIGTGYTF
TGTGCCAGCAGCTTAGAAATTGGGACTGGCTACACCTTC
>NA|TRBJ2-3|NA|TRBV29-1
CSLRRGGSTDTQYF
TGCAGCCTCCGAAGGGGGGGGAGCACAGATACGCAGTATTTT
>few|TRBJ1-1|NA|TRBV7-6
CASSLAGGVNTEAFF
TGTGCCAGCAGCTTAGCGGGGGGAGTAAACACTGAAGCTTTCTTT
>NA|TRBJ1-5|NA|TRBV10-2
CASSESRGRNQPQHF
TGCGCCAGCAGTGAGTCGAGGGGCAGGAATCAGCCCCAGCATTTT
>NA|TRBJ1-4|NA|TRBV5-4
CASSAQTATNEKLFF
TGTGCCAGCAGCGCCCAGACAGCAACTAATGAAAAACTGTTTTTT
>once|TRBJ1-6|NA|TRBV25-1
CASSDGGVSYNSPLHF
TGTGCCAGCAGTGACGGGGGGGTATCCTATAATTCACCCCTCCACTTT
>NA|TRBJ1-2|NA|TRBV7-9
CASSLVTGDYGYTF
TGTGCCAGCAGCTTAGTGACGGGAGACTATGGCTACACCTTC
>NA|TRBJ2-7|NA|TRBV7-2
CASSPEITLGYEQYF
TGTGCCAGCAGCCCTGAGATAACCTTAGGCTACGAGCAGTACTTC
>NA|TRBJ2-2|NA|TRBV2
CASSVEVTGELFF
TGTGCCAGCAGTGTTGAAGTTACCGGGGAGCTGTTTTTT
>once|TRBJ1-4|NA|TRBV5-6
CASSPRGFANEKLFF
TGTGCCAGCAGCCCGAGGGGTTTCGCTAATGAAAAACTGTTTTTT
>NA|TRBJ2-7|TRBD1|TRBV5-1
CASSAGTVNEQYF
TGCGCCAGCAGCGCCGGGACAGTTAACGAGCAGTACTTC
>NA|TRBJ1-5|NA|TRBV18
CASAGDALEPQHF
TGTGCCAGCGCCGGGGACGCCCTAGAGCCCCAGCATTTT
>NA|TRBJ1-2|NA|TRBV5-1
CASSLAPQASNYGYTF
TGCGCCAGCAGCTTGGCCCCACAGGCCTCTAACTATGGCTACACCTTC
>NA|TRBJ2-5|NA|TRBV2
CASSEQGLKETQYF
TGTGCCAGCAGTGAACAGGGGTTAAAAGAGACCCAGTACTTC
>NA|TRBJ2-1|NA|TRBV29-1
CSVGGAESSSYNEQFF
TGCAGCGTTGGCGGGGCCGAGTCCAGCTCCTACAATGAGCAGTTCTTC
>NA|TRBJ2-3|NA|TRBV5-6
CASSLEVGMKTDTQYF
TGTGCCAGCAGCTTGGAGGTCGGCATGAAAACAGATACGCAGTATTTT
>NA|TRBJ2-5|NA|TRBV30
CAWSESRTQYF
TGTGCCTGGAGTGAATCACGGACCCAGTACTTC
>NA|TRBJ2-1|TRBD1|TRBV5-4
CASIKGQNDEQFF
TGTGCCAGCATCAAGGGACAGAACGATGAGCAGTTCTTC
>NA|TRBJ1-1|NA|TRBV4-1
CASSQERKNTEAFF
TGCGCCAGCAGCCAAGAAAGGAAGAACACTGAAGCTTTCTTT
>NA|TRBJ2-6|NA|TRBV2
CASSARYSGANVLTF
TGTGCCAGCAGTGCCCGTTACTCTGGGGCCAACGTCCTGACTTTC
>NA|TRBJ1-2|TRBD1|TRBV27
CASRGQGTYTF
TGTGCCAGCAGGGGACAGGGGACCTACACCTTC
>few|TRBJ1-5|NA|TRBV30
CAWTNGGSQPQHF
TGTGCCTGGACAAACGGGGGGTCTCAGCCCCAGCATTTT
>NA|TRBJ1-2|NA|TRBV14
CASSQDGSGGTSRGYTF
TGTGCCAGCAGCCAAGATGGTAGCGGGGGGACTAGTAGGGGCTACACCTTC
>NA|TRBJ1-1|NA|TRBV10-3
CAISEGQYTEAFF
TGTGCCATCAGTGAAGGGCAGTACACTGAAGCTTTCTTT
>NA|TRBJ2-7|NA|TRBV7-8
CASSLALRVVNEQYF
TGTGCCAGCAGCTTAGCGCTACGGGTTGTGAACGAGCAGTACTTC
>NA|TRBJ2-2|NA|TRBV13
CASSQRRHLANTGELFF
TGTGCCAGCAGCCAACGGAGACATCTCGCGAACACCGGGGAGCTGTTTTTT
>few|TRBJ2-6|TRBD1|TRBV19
CASSTGTGSSGANVLTF
TGTGCCAGTAGTACCGGGACAGGGTCATCCGGGGCCAACGTCCTGACTTTC
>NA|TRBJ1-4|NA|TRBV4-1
CASSQFLGSNEKLFF
TGCGCCAGCAGCCAATTCCTGGGGTCTAATGAAAAACTGTTTTTT
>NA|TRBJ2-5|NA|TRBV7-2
CASSSQGGWETQYF
TGTGCCAGCAGCTCCCAGGGGGGGTGGGAGACCCAGTACTTC
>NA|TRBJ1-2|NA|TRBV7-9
CASSPRLETSYGYTF
TGTGCCAGCAGCCCAAGACTGGAAACCTCCTATGGCTACACCTTC
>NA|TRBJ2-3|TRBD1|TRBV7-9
CASRTGTGTDTQYF
TGTGCCAGCAGAACCGGGACAGGGACAGATACGCAGTATTTT
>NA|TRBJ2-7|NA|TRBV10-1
CASSDEGSTYEQYF
TGCGCCAGCAGTGATGAGGGCAGTACCTACGAGCAGTACTTC
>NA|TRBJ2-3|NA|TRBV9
CASSVGGEPTDTQYF
TGTGCCAGCAGCGTAGGTGGGGAGCCCACAGATACGCAGTATTTT
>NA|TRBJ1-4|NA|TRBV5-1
CASSLEGSANEKLFF
TGCGCCAGCAGCTTGGAAGGTAGTGCTAATGAAAAACTGTTTTTT
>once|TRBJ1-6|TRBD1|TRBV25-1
CASSEDRFNSPLHF
TGTGCCAGCAGTGAGGACAGGTTTAATTCACCCCTCCACTTT
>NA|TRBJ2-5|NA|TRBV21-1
CASSKGGGQGRETQYF
TGTGCCAGCAGCAAAGGTGGAGGTCAGGGGAGAGAGACCCAGTACTTC
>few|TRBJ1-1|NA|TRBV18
CASSPGGGSEAFF
TGTGCCAGCTCACCCGGGGGGGGATCAGAAGCTTTCTTT
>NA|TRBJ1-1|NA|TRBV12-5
CASGLVRTGEAFF
TGTGCTAGTGGTTTGGTACGTACAGGCGAAGCTTTCTTT
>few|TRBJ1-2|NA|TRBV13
CASRPWAPTPNNYGYTF
TGTGCCAGCAGGCCATGGGCTCCCACACCAAATAACTATGGCTACACCTTC
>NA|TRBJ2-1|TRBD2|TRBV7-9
CASSYGTSGGSEQFF
TGTGCCAGCAGCTACGGGACTAGCGGGGGGTCTGAGCAGTTCTTC